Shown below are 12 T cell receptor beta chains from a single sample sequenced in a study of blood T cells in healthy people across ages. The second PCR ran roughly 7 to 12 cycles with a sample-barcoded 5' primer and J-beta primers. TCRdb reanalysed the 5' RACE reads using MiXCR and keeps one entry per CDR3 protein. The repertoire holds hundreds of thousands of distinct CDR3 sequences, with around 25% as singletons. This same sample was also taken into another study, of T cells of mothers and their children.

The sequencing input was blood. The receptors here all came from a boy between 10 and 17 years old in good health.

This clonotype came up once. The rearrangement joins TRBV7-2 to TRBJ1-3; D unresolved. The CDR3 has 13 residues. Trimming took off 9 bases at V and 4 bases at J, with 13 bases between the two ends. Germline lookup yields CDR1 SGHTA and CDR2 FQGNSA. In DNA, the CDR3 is TGTGCCAGGAGCCCGCGGAGGGGAAACACCATATATTTT. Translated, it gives CARSPRRGNTIYF.

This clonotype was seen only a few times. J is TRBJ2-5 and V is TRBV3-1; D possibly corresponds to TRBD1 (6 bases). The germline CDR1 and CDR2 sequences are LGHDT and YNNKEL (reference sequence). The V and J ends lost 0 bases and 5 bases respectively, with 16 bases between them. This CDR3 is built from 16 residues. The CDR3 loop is CASSQEVLQGRETQYF. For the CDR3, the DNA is TGTGCCAGCAGCCAAGAAGTACTACAGGGTAGGGAGACCCAGTACTTC.

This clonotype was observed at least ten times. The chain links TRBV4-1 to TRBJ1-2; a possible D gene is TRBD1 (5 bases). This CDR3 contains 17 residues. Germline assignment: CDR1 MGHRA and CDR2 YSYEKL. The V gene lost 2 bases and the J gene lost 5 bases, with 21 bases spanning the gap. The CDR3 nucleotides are TGCGCCAGCAGCCAACCCAGGGCAGGGAAGGATTTATATGGCTACACCTTC. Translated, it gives CASSQPRAGKDLYGYTF.

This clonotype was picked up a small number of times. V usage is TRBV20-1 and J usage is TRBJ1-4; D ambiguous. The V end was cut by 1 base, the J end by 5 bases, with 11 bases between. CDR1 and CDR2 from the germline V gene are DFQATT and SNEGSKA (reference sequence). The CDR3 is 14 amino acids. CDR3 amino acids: CSARALPENEKLFF. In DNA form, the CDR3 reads TGCAGTGCTAGAGCCTTGCCAGAGAATGAAAAACTGTTTTTT.

The CDR3 bases are TGTGCCAGCAGCCGACAGGGGGGAGGTGCAAAACTGTTTTTT. This translates into CASSRQGGGAKLFF. The rearrangement links TRBV28 to TRBJ1-4; 9 positions agree with TRBD1. Germline CDR1 is MDHEN and CDR2 is SYDVKM. V lost 6 bases to trimming and J lost 10 bases; unmatched junction nucleotides: 9. This CDR3 is 14 amino acids long.

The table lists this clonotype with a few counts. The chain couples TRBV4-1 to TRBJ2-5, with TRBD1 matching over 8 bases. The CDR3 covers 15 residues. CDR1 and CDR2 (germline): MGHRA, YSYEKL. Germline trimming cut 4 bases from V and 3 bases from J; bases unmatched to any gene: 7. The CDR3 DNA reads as TGCGCCAGCAGCCTACAGGGGGTAGGGGAAGAGACCCAGTACTTC. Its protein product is CASSLQGVGEETQYF.

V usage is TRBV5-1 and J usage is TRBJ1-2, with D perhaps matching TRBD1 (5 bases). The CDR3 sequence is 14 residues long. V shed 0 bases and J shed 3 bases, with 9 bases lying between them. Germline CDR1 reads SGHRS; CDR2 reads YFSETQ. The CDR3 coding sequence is TGCGCCAGCAGCTTGGGGGACCTGCACTATGGCTACACCTTC. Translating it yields CASSLGDLHYGYTF.

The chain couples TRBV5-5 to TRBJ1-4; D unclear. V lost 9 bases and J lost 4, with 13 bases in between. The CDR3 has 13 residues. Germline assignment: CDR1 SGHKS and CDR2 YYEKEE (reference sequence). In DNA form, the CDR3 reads TGTGCCAACAGAAGGAGCCTTAATGAAAAACTGTTTTTT. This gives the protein CANRRSLNEKLFF. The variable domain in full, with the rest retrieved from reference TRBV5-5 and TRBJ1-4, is DAGVTQSPTHLIKTRGQQVTLRCSPISGHKSVSWYQQVLGQGPQFIFQYYEKEERGRGNFPDRFSARQFPNYSSELNVNALLLGDSALYLCANRRSLNEKLFFGSGTQLSVL.

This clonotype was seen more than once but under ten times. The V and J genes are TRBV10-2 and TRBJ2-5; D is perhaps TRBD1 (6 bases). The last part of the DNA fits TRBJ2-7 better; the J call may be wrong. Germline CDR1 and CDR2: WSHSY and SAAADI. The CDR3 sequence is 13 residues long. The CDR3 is CASGKGDTYEQYF. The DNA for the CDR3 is TGCGCCAGCGGGAAGGGGGACACCTACGAGCAGTACTTC.

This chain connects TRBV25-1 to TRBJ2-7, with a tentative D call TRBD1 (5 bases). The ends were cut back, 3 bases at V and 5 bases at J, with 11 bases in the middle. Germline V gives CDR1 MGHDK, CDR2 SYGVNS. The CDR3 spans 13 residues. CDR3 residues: CASSDTGYHEQYF. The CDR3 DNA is TGTGCCAGCAGTGACACAGGTTATCACGAGCAGTACTTC.

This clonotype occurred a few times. The DNA of the CDR3 is TGCAGTGCTAGAGTGGCCCACGGGGGCTACGAGCAGTACTTC. Translated, it gives CSARVAHGGYEQYF. This rearrangement joins TRBV20-1 to TRBJ2-5; tentatively, D is TRBD2 (6 bases). The J call may be in error: the DNA end matches TRBJ2-7 better. Germline V CDR1 and CDR2: DFQATT, SNEGSKA (reference sequence). The CDR3 is 14 residues long.

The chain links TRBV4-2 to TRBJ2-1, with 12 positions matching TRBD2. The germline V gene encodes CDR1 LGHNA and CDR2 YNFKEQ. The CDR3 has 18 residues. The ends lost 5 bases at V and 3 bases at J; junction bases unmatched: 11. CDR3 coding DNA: TGTGCCAGCAGCGCCTCTAGCGGGGGGGCTTCTGGCTACAATGAGCAGTTCTTC. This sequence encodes CASSASSGGASGYNEQFF.